The rows below give T cell receptor beta chains drawn from one sample of a study of T cell responses to AZD1222 COVID-19 vaccine. Produced via immunoSEQ multiplex PCR; TCRdb's table is partial and in-frame only. The sample has 100,000 to 150,000 clones; more than 70% are singletons. This sample comprised peripheral blood, obtained on day 0 of AZD1222 vaccination. All receptors come from an adult in good health. The conserved cysteine and the conserved F or W are not part of the CDR3 here.

J	V	CDR3
TRBJ2-7	TRBV5-6	ASSFSDRGYEQY
TRBJ2-1	TRBV6-5	ASAGDVNEQF
TRBJ1-1	TRBV19	ASSIFPRGGTRTEAF
TRBJ1-3	TRBV23-1	ASSQSRGPDKNTIY
TRBJ1-2	TRBV29-1	SGMVGTSYGYT
TRBJ2-2	TRBV15	ATLPGPHTGELF
TRBJ2-7	TRBV5-1	ASSLAGNEQY
TRBJ2-7	TRBV7-8	ASSLGGGSPYEQY
TRBJ2-3	TRBV29-1	SVVRDSNTDTQY
TRBJ2-2	TRBV3-1/TRBV3-2	ASSLGQGANTGELF
TRBJ1-5	TRBV6-5	ASPRGQVRQPQH
TRBJ2-1	TRBV11-1	ASSQPGGQTYNEQF
TRBJ2-5	TRBV3-1/TRBV3-2	ASSPSRGGGTQY
TRBJ1-2	TRBV9	ASSVELQGNYGYT
TRBJ2-7	TRBV6-1	ASSDVRGWGTYEQY
TRBJ2-7	TRBV15	ATSRGGLGDSYEQY
TRBJ1-4	TRBV5-4	ASSYGQGKNEKLF
TRBJ1-2	TRBV6-2/TRBV6-3	ASSIGTRSYFGDGYT
TRBJ1-1	TRBV30	AWSLTSVEAF
TRBJ2-1	TRBV24-1	ATSDPATTSGNKDEQF
TRBJ1-1	TRBV7-9	ASSLLGTGLISAEAF
TRBJ2-1	TRBV3-1/TRBV3-2	ASSQEDEQF
TRBJ1-2	TRBV18	ASSSITGGQGAGGYT
TRBJ1-2	TRBV15	ATRRDRGRDYGYT
TRBJ2-2	TRBV2	ASSEAPGLTTGELF
TRBJ2-5	TRBV7-6	ASSLYGGKYQETQY
TRBJ1-6	TRBV6-2/TRBV6-3	ASSPIPYNSPLH
TRBJ1-3	TRBV18	ASSVSRDVDTIY
TRBJ2-5	TRBV11-3	ASSPGLAVPETQY
TRBJ1-6	TRBV5-4	ASSLGRQGYNSPLH
TRBJ2-7	TRBV5-4	ASSASGGYYEQY
TRBJ2-6	TRBV7-3	ASSPRGHGANVLT
TRBJ2-7	TRBV7-9	ASSSPWDRVDEQY
TRBJ2-1	TRBV19	ASSIAQGAYNEQF
TRBJ2-7	TRBV7-8	ASSPGTHSYEQY
TRBJ2-7	TRBV2	ASSVTTYEQY
TRBJ1-3	TRBV7-9	ASSSGVLRNTIY
TRBJ2-7	TRBV5-1	ASSFGTASEYEQY
TRBJ2-3	TRBV19	ASRTENTDTQY
TRBJ2-2	TRBV7-2	ASSPRTTNTGELF
TRBJ2-2	TRBV27	ASSSWVGTGGLGELF
TRBJ2-7	TRBV5-1	ASSLSEASTYEQY
TRBJ2-7	TRBV7-2	ASSLQGPYEQY
TRBJ2-7	TRBV24-1	ATSDAGSSYEQY
TRBJ2-7	TRBV10-3	AISVRQEQY
TRBJ2-3	TRBV29-1	SVEDPGGRGNTDTQY
TRBJ2-7	TRBV2	ASSESVRQTDEQY
TRBJ2-1	TRBV11-2	ASSRLRNRQGEGEQF
TRBJ2-2	TRBV6-2/TRBV6-3	ASSLMPGLAGYGELF
TRBJ1-5	TRBV2	ASSEIQGNQPQH
TRBJ2-7	TRBV28	ASSSPGTGGYEQY
TRBJ2-7	TRBV7-9	ASSTRTGGYEQY
TRBJ2-2	TRBV6-1	ASSSLTGLTGELF
TRBJ1-3	TRBV1	TSSQDPRTGIGNTIY